This T cell receptor (beta chain) was identified in a study of blood T cell repertoires in COVID-19. The overall study: Italy, Spain and the United States were the sources of the convalescent and acute COVID-19 samples. The analysed material was cDNA or gDNA that came from T cells, B-cell-depleted T cells, or PBMCs.

People in the exposed group encountered a COVID-19 case within 2 weeks before entering the study. Assay used: immunoSEQ multiplex PCR; TCRdb lists only in-frame clones, some missing. The sample shows a few hundred thousand clones, 90% to 95% of them seen only once. The CDR3 is made up of 15 amino acids. Germline V gene lookup returns CDR1 MGHRA and CDR2 YSYEKL. V was cut by 3 bases and J by 3 bases, with 14 bases left in between. The V call is TRBV4-1, the J call TRBJ1-1; D might be TRBD1 (6 bases). The TCR originated in a middle-aged woman who had been exposed to COVID-19. Specimen: PBMCs or T cells enriched from blood (not recorded which). The CDR3: CASSQPDRQYTEAFF. The CDR3 DNA reads TGCGCCAGCAGCCAGCCGGACAGACAGTACACTGAAGCTTTCTTT.